This T cell receptor (beta chain) stems from a study of long-term antiretroviral therapy in people with HIV. immunoSEQ v3.0 was run at survey level. Only in-frame clones appear in the TCRdb table, and some are missing; sequencing was by immunoSEQ multiplex PCR. The data show some 24,000 clones, about four fifths seen once. V dropped 5 bases and J dropped 6; count of bases not matched to a gene: 10. The germline V gene encodes CDR1 SGHAT and CDR2 FQNNGV. The CDR3 has 16 residues. The origin of this receptor is a man aged 25-45 years with HIV. Sample: unsorted PBMCs, taken 0.7 years before starting antiretroviral therapy. The chain links TRBV11-2 to TRBJ1-6; 7 positions match TRBD1. The CDR3 DNA follows: TGTGCCAGCAGCACCCCGTCCGGGACAGCTAATTCACCCCTCCACTTT. This translates into CASSTPSGTANSPLHF.